The 3 T cell receptor beta chains presented below share a single source sample, sequenced in a study of blood T cells in healthy people across ages. The use of a sample-barcoded 5' primer and a J-beta primer mix characterized a second PCR of about 6 to 12 cycles. One entry per CDR3 protein, called by TCRdb with MiXCR from the 5' RACE reads. Found here are roughly 800,000 distinct CDR3 sequences, 58% of them singletons; the top ten hold approximately 20%. Sequencing was performed on blood. Receptor source: a young man in good health.

The genes are TRBV4-2 and TRBJ2-7; D gene ambiguous. CDR3 length: 15 residues. Looked up from germline, CDR1 is LGHNA and CDR2 is YNFKEQ. Trimming took off 1 base at V and 0 bases at J, with 10 bases between the two ends. The DNA of the CDR3 is TGTGCCAGCAGCCAAGTTTCCGCCAGCTCCTACGAGCAGTACTTC. Translation gives CASSQVSASSYEQYF.

This clonotype was counted between two and nine times. Its ends do not fully match the called genes, so a read error is possible. The chain recombines TRBV5-1 with TRBJ2-3; tentatively, D is TRBD1 or TRBD2 (6 bases each). Per the germline V gene, CDR1 is SGHRS and CDR2 is YFSETQ. There are 15 residues in the CDR3. Here the CDR3 reads CASSLGGISTDTQYF. The DNA for the CDR3 is TGTGCCAGCAGCTTAGGGGGGATTAGCACAGATACGCAGTATTTT.

The gene calls are TRBV29-1 and TRBJ2-2; D might be TRBD2 (5 bases). The CDR3 consists of 14 residues. Trimming stripped 7 bases from V and 3 bases from J, with 15 bases between. Germline V gene sequence: CDR1 SQVTM, CDR2 ANQGSEA. The CDR3 DNA is TGCAGCGCATCCTCGAGGGCGGACACCGGGGAGCTGTTTTTT. This encodes CSASSRADTGELFF.